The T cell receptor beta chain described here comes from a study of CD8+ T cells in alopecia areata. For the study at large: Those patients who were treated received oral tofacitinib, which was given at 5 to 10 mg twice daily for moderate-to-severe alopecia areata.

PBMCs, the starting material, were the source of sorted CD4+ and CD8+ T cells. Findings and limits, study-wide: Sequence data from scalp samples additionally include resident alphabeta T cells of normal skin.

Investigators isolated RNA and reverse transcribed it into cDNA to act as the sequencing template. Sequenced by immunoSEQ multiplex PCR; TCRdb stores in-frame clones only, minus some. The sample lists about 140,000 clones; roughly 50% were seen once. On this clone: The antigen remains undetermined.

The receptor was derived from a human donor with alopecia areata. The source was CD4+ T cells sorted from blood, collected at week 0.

CDR3 in DNA: TGTGCCAGCAGCTTGGGGGCGGGACGGGCCCAGTACTTC. Amino acids: CASSLGAGRAQYF. The chain combines TRBV5-4 with TRBJ2-5, with a possible D match to TRBD2 (6 bases). The germline gives CDR1 SGHNT, CDR2 YYREEE (reference sequence). Between the trimmed V and J ends, which lost 0 bases and 9 bases, there was a span of 12 bases. This CDR3 is built from 13 residues.